This T cell receptor beta chain was profiled in a study of blood T cells in healthy people across ages. Combining a sample-barcoded 5' primer with a J-beta primer mix, a second PCR ran for roughly 7 to 11 cycles. In TCRdb, the 5' RACE reads were re-called with MiXCR into one record per CDR3 protein. The sample records 1.6 million or so distinct CDR3 sequences, 34% being singletons. As to this clonotype: As yet, its antigen is unknown.

Collection of 8.5 to 10 milliliters of peripheral blood was performed for each donor. Study results and limitations: Those diversity estimates obtained from one million T cells were thought to be underestimates. A roughly linear age-dependent decrease characterized TCR beta diversity per million T cells.

V shed 3 bases and J 0 bases; nucleotides not matched to a gene: 7. CDR3 size: 18 residues. Sequences were obtained from blood. The clonotype originates from a woman aged 30 to 39 in good health. This chain links TRBV12-3 or TRBV12-4 with TRBJ2-2; 10 nucleotides align to TRBD2. Written as DNA, the CDR3 is TGTGCCAGCAGTTTGAAACTAGCGGGGAACGCGAACACCGGGGAGCTGTTTTTT. Translated: CASSLKLAGNANTGELFF.